The 32 T cell receptor beta chains below come from one sample, sequenced in a study of cytomegalovirus exposure and HLA in healthy donors. Primers included in the PCR were 60 Vbeta and 13 Jbeta primers. Assay: immunoSEQ multiplex PCR; the TCRdb copy retains only in-frame clones and omits some. The table has 150,000 to 200,000 clones, roughly 86% seen once; the top ten hold 1.5% to 2%. The source material was PBMCs. The source of these receptors is a woman between 18 and 30 years old in good health and CMV-seronegative.

The V call is TRBV7-2, the J call TRBJ2-3, with 9 bases lining up with TRBD2. Germline V gives CDR1 SGHTA, CDR2 FQGNSA. There are 18 residues in the CDR3. V dropped 5 bases and J dropped 1; count of bases not matched to a gene: 13. The DNA for the CDR3 is TGTGCCAGCAGCCGGACTAGCGCGGCATTGTATGGCACAGATACGCAGTATTTT. Protein sequence: CASSRTSAALYGTDTQYF.

The chain recombines TRBV7-2 with TRBJ2-3, with 11 positions matching TRBD2. The CDR3 consists of 15 residues. V shed 5 bases, J shed 4 bases, and the junction held 5 bases outside the gene matches. Germline assignment: CDR1 SGHTA and CDR2 FQGNSA. CDR3 sequence (DNA): TGTGCCAGCAGCCTTAGCGGGGGGGCGTCAGATACGCAGTATTTT. As protein: CASSLSGGASDTQYF.

The chain links TRBV15 to TRBJ2-2, with 11 bases lining up with TRBD2. CDR3 length equals 17 residues. CDR1 is LNHNV, CDR2 YYDKDF, per germline (reference sequence). With V trimmed by 0 bases and J by 5 bases, 5 bases remained unmatched. CDR3 sequence: CATSRDLASGRTGELFF. The CDR3 DNA is TGTGCCACCAGCAGAGATCTGGCTAGCGGGAGGACCGGGGAGCTGTTTTTT.

The CDR3 sequence: CASTLAGDGGNTIYF. The CDR3 bases are TGTGCCAGTACCCTTGCGGGGGATGGAGGAAACACCATATATTTT. J is TRBJ1-3 and V is TRBV19; the D gene is possibly TRBD1 (5 bases). Trimming removed 7 bases at V and 4 bases at J, with 17 bases between. Germline V gene sequence: CDR1 LNHDA, CDR2 SQIVND (reference sequence). This CDR3 is built from 15 residues.

This chain joins TRBV5-4 and TRBJ2-1, with D possibly being TRBD1 (6 bases). This CDR3 contains 14 residues. Trimming took 4 bases from V and 3 from J, leaving 11 bases between them. The germline gives CDR1 SGHNT, CDR2 YYREEE (reference sequence). The CDR3 DNA is TGTGCCAGCAGCCCGAAGGACAGCTACAATGAGCAGTTCTTC. As protein: CASSPKDSYNEQFF.

The chain recombines TRBV2 with TRBJ1-2, with 10 bases that match TRBD1. Germline V lookup: CDR1 SNHLY, CDR2 FYNNEI. V shed 5 bases and J 6 bases; nucleotides not matched to a gene: 9. The CDR3 covers 15 residues. CDR3 sequence: CASSLQGTGVHGYTF. The DNA of the CDR3 is TGTGCCAGCAGTCTCCAAGGGACAGGGGTACATGGCTACACCTTC.

The rearrangement uses TRBV2 and TRBJ2-7; perhaps TRBD2 as D (5 bases). This CDR3 is built from 16 residues. Trimming stripped 0 bases from V and 4 bases from J, with 16 bases between. The germline V gene encodes CDR1 SNHLY and CDR2 FYNNEI. The CDR3 loop reads CASSEAEVSPQYEQYF. The CDR3 coding sequence is TGTGCCAGCAGTGAAGCGGAGGTGTCTCCCCAATACGAGCAGTACTTC.

The chain links TRBV18 to TRBJ2-2, with D unresolved. V lost 3 bases and J 3 bases, leaving 2 bases between the germline ends. The CDR3 totals 12 residues. The germline V gene encodes CDR1 KGHSH and CDR2 LQKENI. CDR3 in DNA: TGTGCCAGCTCACCCGACACCGGGGAGCTGTTTTTT. Translation gives CASSPDTGELFF.

The chain employs TRBV11-2 and TRBJ1-2; D remains ambiguous. Trimming removed 2 bases from V and 4 bases from J, with 14 bases in between. The CDR3 spans 15 residues. Looked up from germline, CDR1 is SGHAT and CDR2 is FQNNGV. In DNA, the CDR3 is TGTGCCAGCAGCTTAATTCGGGGATCGGGCTATGGCTACACCTTC. Translating it yields CASSLIRGSGYGYTF.

In its sample, this clone was seen once. The chain couples TRBV19 to TRBJ1-5, with a weak D call TRBD1 (6 bases). The CDR3 is 15 amino acids. Trimming left V 5 bases short and J 1 base short, with 12 bases between. The germline V gene has CDR1 LNHDA and CDR2 SQIVND (reference sequence). The CDR3 region is CASSWGQRSNQPQHF. As DNA, the CDR3 is TGTGCCAGTAGTTGGGGGCAGCGAAGCAATCAGCCCCAGCATTTT. Full variable domain (outside the CDR3, taken from reference TRBV19 and TRBJ1-5): DGGITQSPKYLFRKEGQNVTLSCEQNLNHDAMYWYRQDPGQGLRLIYYSQIVNDFQKGDIAEGYSVSREKKESFPLTVTSAQKNPTAFYLCASSWGQRSNQPQHFGDGTRLSIL.

The CDR3 loop is CASSLRQGAKVNTEAFF. In DNA, the CDR3 is TGTGCCAGCAGCCTACGCCAGGGGGCGAAAGTTAACACTGAAGCTTTCTTT. J is TRBJ1-1 and V is TRBV5-8; 8 bases are shared with TRBD1. J was trimmed by 2 bases and V by 4 bases; bases with no gene match: 13. This CDR3 is built from 17 residues. The germline gives CDR1 SGHTS, CDR2 YDEGEE.

V and J are TRBV6-5 and TRBJ1-1, with D tentatively TRBD1 (5 bases). The germline gives CDR1 MNHEY, CDR2 SVGAGI. The CDR3 totals 13 residues. Trimming took 8 bases from V and 5 from J, leaving 15 bases between them. The CDR3 region is CASQVGRGTEAFF. DNA of the CDR3: TGTGCCAGCCAGGTCGGTAGGGGAACTGAAGCTTTCTTT.

V and J are TRBV21-1 and TRBJ1-1. TRBV21-1 is a pseudogene. The CDR3 has 13 residues. The DNA of the CDR3 is TGTGCCAGTTGGCGGATCTTGAACACTGAAGCTTTCTTT. Residues: CASWRILNTEAFF.

This sequence joins TRBV28 and TRBJ1-3; no clear D gene. With 8 bases removed from V and 4 bases from J, the gap between germline ends came to 12 bases. CDR3 length: 13 amino acids. Germline V gene sequence: CDR1 MDHEN, CDR2 SYDVKM. The CDR3 sequence is CASDGAAGNTIYF. CDR3 DNA sequence: TGTGCCAGCGACGGTGCAGCGGGAAACACCATATATTTT.

The chain uses TRBV29-1 and TRBJ1-1; D gene ambiguous. Trimming stripped 4 bases from V and 2 bases from J, with 5 bases between. Germline CDR1 reads SQVTM; CDR2 reads ANQGSEA. This CDR3 region has 11 residues. CDR3 bases: TGCAGCGTTGGAGCTAACACTGAAGCTTTCTTT. It translates to CSVGANTEAFF. The entire variable domain, with the rest obtained from reference TRBV29-1 and TRBJ1-1, is as follows: SAVISQKPSRDICQRGTSLTIQCQVDSQVTMMFWYRQQPGQSLTLIATANQGSEATYESGFVIDKFPISRPNLTFSTLTVSNMSPEDSSIYLCSVGANTEAFFGQGTRLTVV.

This sequence joins TRBV11-2 and TRBJ2-4; 7 nucleotides match TRBD2. CDR1 and CDR2 (germline): SGHAT, FQNNGV. The V and J ends lost 6 bases and 6 bases, in that order; junction bases with no gene match: 11. This CDR3 is 15 amino acids long. The CDR3 DNA reads TGTGCCAGCAGTGGGCTTGAGGGAGGGTTAAACATTCAGTACTTC. It yields the protein CASSGLEGGLNIQYF.

V usage is TRBV9 and J usage is TRBJ2-1; 10 bases fit TRBD2. J gave up 8 bases and V 5 bases, and 13 bases lay outside the gene matches. Germline V gene sequence: CDR1 SGDLS, CDR2 YYNGEE. The CDR3 contains 16 residues. The CDR3 DNA sequence: TGTGCCAGCAGTCCTCCAGCGGGGGGGTCGTACTATGAGCAGTTCTTC. This sequence encodes CASSPPAGGSYYEQFF.

This rearrangement joins TRBV18 to TRBJ2-5; possibly TRBD1 for D (6 bases). There are 12 residues in the CDR3. The V gene's germline CDR1 is KGHSH and CDR2 LQKENI. Trimming left V 3 bases short and J 5 bases short, with 7 bases between. CDR3 residues: CASSPQGETQYF. In DNA, the CDR3 is TGTGCCAGCTCACCTCAGGGGGAGACCCAGTACTTC.

The V gene is TRBV5-8, the J gene TRBJ2-3; TRBD1 is a possible D gene (5 bases). This CDR3 is 15 amino acids long. V lost 0 bases and J lost 2, with 10 bases in between. The V gene's germline CDR1 is SGHTS and CDR2 YDEGEE. CDR3 residues: CASSLEGYLTDTQYF. CDR3 sequence (DNA): TGTGCCAGCAGCTTGGAGGGGTATCTCACAGATACGCAGTATTTT.

The CDR3 DNA follows: TGTGCCAGCAGCCAGGCAGGGGAGACCCAGTACTTC. Its protein is CASSQAGETQYF. This chain uses TRBV7-2 with TRBJ2-5; possible D gene TRBD1, 5 bases. From germline, CDR1 is SGHTA and CDR2 FQGNSA. Trimming took off 5 bases at V and 5 bases at J, with 9 bases between the two ends. CDR3 length: 12 amino acids.

The chain couples TRBV11-2 to TRBJ2-7, with 7 bases that match TRBD2. Trimming removed 9 bases from V and 1 base from J; junction bases left unmatched: 6. The length of the CDR3 is 13 residues. CDR1 is SGHAT and CDR2 is FQNNGV in the germline V gene. This CDR3 reads CASSWGGSYEQYF. As DNA, the CDR3 is TGTGCCAGTTCCTGGGGGGGTTCCTACGAGCAGTACTTC.

The CDR3 reads CACETDRGREKLFF. In nucleotides, the CDR3 is TGTGCCTGTGAAACGGACAGGGGGCGAGAAAAACTGTTTTTT. This chain connects TRBV30 to TRBJ1-4, with 11 bases lining up with TRBD1. The germline V gene has CDR1 GTSNPN and CDR2 SVGIG (reference sequence). This CDR3 is 14 amino acids long. The V segment lost 6 bases and the J segment 8 bases; nucleotides outside the gene matches: 8.

This chain links TRBV27 with TRBJ2-1; TRBD2 matches at 11 bases. This CDR3 has 15 amino acids. The junction had 6 bases not matched to a gene; V was cut back by 3 bases and J by 8 bases. Per germline, CDR1 MNHEY and CDR2 SMNVEV (reference sequence). The CDR3 DNA reads TGTGCCAGCAGTTTTCTACTAGCGGGAGTAGATGAGCAGTTCTTC. Translation: CASSFLLAGVDEQFF.

V is TRBV5-1 and J is TRBJ1-3, with a possible D match to TRBD1 (6 bases). The CDR3 is 14 residues long. Germline V gene data show CDR1 as SGHRS and CDR2 as YFSETQ. V shed 0 bases and J shed 3 bases, with 7 bases lying between them. CDR3 in amino acids: CASSLDRVGNTIYF. The DNA for the CDR3 is TGCGCCAGCAGCTTGGACAGGGTTGGAAACACCATATATTTT.

The rearrangement joins TRBV11-3 to TRBJ2-1; 10 bases line up with TRBD2. The germline V gene encodes CDR1 SGHNT and CDR2 YENEEA. V trimming: 5 bases; J trimming: 4 bases; junction bases outside the gene matches: 5. The CDR3 is made up of 15 amino acids. This CDR3 reads CASSPSGGIYNEQFF. The CDR3 DNA reads as TGTGCCAGCAGCCCTAGCGGGGGTATTTACAATGAGCAGTTCTTC.

V usage is TRBV5-4 and J usage is TRBJ1-5, with D uncertain. The V gene lost 3 bases and the J gene lost 4 bases, with 8 bases spanning the gap. Germline CDR1 SGHNT, CDR2 YYREEE (reference sequence). The CDR3 is 13 amino acids. The CDR3 spells CASSWRPNQPQHF. The CDR3 DNA reads TGTGCCAGCAGCTGGAGACCAAATCAGCCCCAGCATTTT.

This clone appeared once. The rearrangement uses TRBV4-1 and TRBJ2-7; 8 bases align to TRBD1. Germline lookup yields CDR1 MGHRA and CDR2 YSYEKL. The CDR3 spans 16 residues. With 0 bases clipped from V and 3 bases from J, the junction kept 7 bases outside the gene matches. DNA for the CDR3: TGCGCCAGCAGCCAAGATCCGCAGGGGGCTAACTACGAGCAGTACTTC. It translates to CASSQDPQGANYEQYF.

This chain links TRBV10-1 with TRBJ1-4; 9 bases are a match to TRBD1. The CDR3 has 15 amino acids. The germline V gene encodes CDR1 WNHNN and CDR2 SYGVQD (reference sequence). J gave up 3 bases and V 7 bases, and 6 bases lay outside the gene matches. CDR3 in amino acids: CASTLQGAANEKLFF. The CDR3 region has the DNA TGCGCCAGCACCTTACAGGGGGCGGCTAATGAAAAACTGTTTTTT.

The rearrangement uses TRBV6-1 and TRBJ2-4, with TRBD1 matching over 8 bases. With 3 bases clipped from V and 0 bases from J, the junction kept 1 base outside the gene matches. Per germline, CDR1 MNHNS and CDR2 SASEGT. The CDR3 loop spans 15 amino acids. CDR3 in amino acids: CASSDGTGAKNIQYF. Here the CDR3 DNA reads TGTGCCAGCAGTGATGGGACAGGAGCCAAAAACATTCAGTACTTC.

This chain joins TRBV11-2 and TRBJ1-1, with 7 bases lining up with TRBD1. V trimming: 6 bases; J trimming: 2 bases; junction bases outside the gene matches: 12. The CDR3 is 16 amino acids. Germline V gene data show CDR1 as SGHAT and CDR2 as FQNNGV. The CDR3: CASRTPWDSLNTEAFF. The CDR3 nucleotides are TGTGCCAGCAGAACTCCATGGGACAGCCTTAACACTGAAGCTTTCTTT.

The CDR3 is CASSYRLAGGDEQYF. Written as DNA, the CDR3 is TGTGCCAGCAGCTACAGACTAGCGGGAGGGGATGAGCAGTACTTC. The rearrangement links TRBV6-6 to TRBJ2-7; 14 nucleotides align to TRBD2. Germline values: CDR1 MNHNY, CDR2 SVGAGI (reference sequence). The CDR3 totals 15 residues. V gave up 6 bases and J gave up 7 bases; unmatched junction bases: 8.

The genes are TRBV29-1 and TRBJ2-5; D gene uncertain. The J call may be in error: the DNA end matches TRBJ2-7 better. The CDR3 runs 12 residues. In germline, CDR1 is SQVTM, CDR2 ANQGSEA. Written as DNA, the CDR3 is TGCAGCGTTGTTCCTACGCCGCACGAGCAGTACTTC. The encoded protein is CSVVPTPHEQYF.